The 19 T cell receptor delta chains below all came from one sample that was sequenced in a study of gamma-delta chains in newborns, infants, children. TCRdb called clones from the reads again using CATT. This sample yields 4,000 to 5,000 delta-chain clones, of which less than 6.5% are seen a single time; approximately 9.9% belongs to the top ten. The sequenced material came from blood. Receptor source: a child who was a newborn, infant or young child, either healthy, febrile or measles-vaccinated (not recorded which).

This clone was seen only a few times. The CDR3 bases are TGTGCTCTTGGGGAGGACCCTTCCTACTACTGGGGGAGGAAAGGGGCCGATAAACTCATCTTT. The encoded protein is CALGEDPSYYWGRKGADKLIF. J is TRDJ1 and V is TRDV1; D may be TRDD2 or TRDD3 (9 bases each). Germline CDR1 and CDR2: TSWWSYY and QGS. The CDR3 length is 21 residues. Trimming stripped 3 bases from V and 3 bases from J, with 32 bases between.

V and J are TRDV2 and TRDJ3; 7 bases map to TRDD3. Trimming at V came to 2 bases and at J to 0 bases, leaving 9 bases not matched to a gene. The CDR3 loop spans 19 amino acids. The germline CDR1 and CDR2 sequences are GEAIGNYY and EKD. The CDR3 spells CACDSTGATSSWDTRQMFF. The CDR3 DNA sequence: TGTGCCTGTGACAGTACTGGGGCCACTAGCTCCTGGGACACCCGACAGATGTTTTTC.

By sample fraction, this clone is large (0.1 to 1%). Other nucleotide sequences from this sample produce the same CDR3. The V and J genes are TRDV2 and TRDJ3, with 11 nucleotides matching TRDD3. Looked up from germline, CDR1 is GEAIGNYY and CDR2 is EKD. The CDR3 runs to 18 residues. V shed 2 bases, J shed 0 bases, and the junction held 2 bases outside the gene matches. The DNA of the CDR3 is TGTGCCTGTGACAGTACTGGGGGATACTCCTGGGACACCCGACAGATGTTTTTC. Protein sequence: CACDSTGGYSWDTRQMFF.

This clone was counted a few times. The V call is TRDV2, the J call TRDJ2; 8 bases fit TRDD3. The CDR3 sequence is 18 residues long. After removal of 1 base from V and 2 bases from J, the junction contained 11 bases not matched to a gene. CDR1 and CDR2 (germline): GEAIGNYY, EKD. The CDR3 nucleotides are TGTGCCTGTGACACGGTGGGGGATCGTGGACGCTTGACAGCACAACTCTTCTTT. As protein: CACDTVGDRGRLTAQLFF.

The chain has TRDV3 and TRDJ1, with TRDD3 matching over 7 bases. With V trimmed by 2 bases and J by 0 bases, 9 bases remained unmatched. The germline V gene encodes CDR1 TVYSNPD and CDR2 GDNSRS (reference sequence). The CDR3 extends over 15 amino acids. DNA of the CDR3: TGTGCCTTTCTTTTCTGGGGGCCTCACACCGATAAACTCATCTTT. It codes for CAFLFWGPHTDKLIF.

This clone showed up just a few times. The sample carries other DNA sequences with the same CDR3. This chain links TRDV2 with TRDJ3, with 8 positions matching TRDD3. CDR3 size: 18 residues. Trimming cost V 0 bases and J 0 bases; bases outside gene matches: 3. Germline loops: CDR1 GEAIGNYY, CDR2 EKD. The CDR3, as DNA: TGTGCCTGTGACACCGCTGGGGGAAGCTCCTGGGACACCCGACAGATGTTTTTC. It translates to CACDTAGGSSWDTRQMFF.

In this sample, this clone turned up a few times. Additional DNA sequences in this sample encode the identical CDR3. J is TRDJ4 and V is TRDV2; 8 nucleotides agree with TRDD3. Losses at the gene ends were 3 bases for V and 0 bases for J; bases not matched to a gene: 5. The CDR3 has 14 amino acids. Germline V gene lookup returns CDR1 GEAIGNYY and CDR2 EKD. CDR3 bases: TGTGCCTGTGACTCCCTGGGGGAGGCCAGACCCCTGATCTTT. This encodes CACDSLGEARPLIF.

This clone came up a few times. The same CDR3 also results from other DNA sequences found in this sample. The chain recombines TRDV2 with TRDJ3, with D maybe TRDD3 (5 bases). Germline V gene data show CDR1 as GEAIGNYY and CDR2 as EKD. V gave up 1 base and J gave up 0 bases, with 12 bases separating them. CDR3 length equals 18 residues. This chain's CDR3 is CACDTAGTSSWDTRQMFF. CDR3 bases: TGTGCCTGTGACACGGCGGGGACAAGCTCCTGGGACACCCGACAGATGTTTTTC.

This clone was detected only a few times. The chain links TRDV3 to TRDJ2, with 11 bases fitting TRDD3. V dropped 0 bases and J dropped 0; count of bases not matched to a gene: 6. Germline-derived CDR1 and CDR2 are TVYSNPD and GDNSRS (reference sequence). This CDR3 is built from 17 residues. Here the CDR3 DNA reads TGTGCCTTTAGATACTGGGGGATAGGAGCTTTGACAGCACAACTCTTCTTT. It specifies CAFRYWGIGALTAQLFF.

This clone has only a few counts. The V gene is TRDV2, the J gene TRDJ3; TRDD3 agrees at 7 bases. The junction had 0 bases not matched to a gene; V was cut back by 2 bases and J by 0 bases. Germline V lookup: CDR1 GEAIGNYY, CDR2 EKD. This CDR3 region has 16 residues. As DNA, the CDR3 is TGTGCCTGTGACAGGGGATACTCCTGGGACACCCGACAGATGTTTTTC. Encoded protein: CACDRGYSWDTRQMFF.

This clone was picked up a small number of times. Just one base apart from a much larger clone, this may be a read error. Other DNA sequences of this sample code for an identical CDR3. This chain connects TRDV2 to TRDJ1; 12 bases align to TRDD3. The CDR3 contains 15 residues. Germline assignment: CDR1 GEAIGNYY and CDR2 EKD. The CDR3 reads CACDLLGDTSDKLIF. CDR3 DNA: TGTGCCTGTGACCTACTGGGGGATACCTCCGATAAGCTCATCTTT.

Worth noting for this clone: Other DNA sequences in the sample encode the same CDR3. The chain employs TRDV2 and TRDJ3, with 7 bases that match TRDD3. The CDR3 loop spans 18 amino acids. Germline V gene lookup returns CDR1 GEAIGNYY and CDR2 EKD. V dropped 0 bases and J dropped 0; count of bases not matched to a gene: 4. The CDR3, as DNA: TGTGCCTGTGACACCGGATGGGGGAGCTCCTGGGACACCCGACAGATGTTTTTC. Its protein is CACDTGWGSSWDTRQMFF.

The rearrangement uses TRAV29/DV5 and TRDJ1, with D tentatively TRDD3 (6 bases). This CDR3 is 18 amino acids long. Germline assignment: CDR1 NSMFDY and CDR2 ISSIKDK. The V and J ends lost 2 bases and 3 bases respectively, with 26 bases between them. As DNA, the CDR3 is TGTGCAGCAAGTCTCCTGTCACTGGGCGTCAAGGGCTCCGATAAACTCATCTTT. Translating it yields CAASLLSLGVKGSDKLIF.

In this sample, this clone turned up a few times. This chain uses TRDV2 with TRDJ3; D ambiguous. This CDR3 has 15 amino acids. The V and J ends lost 3 bases and 0 bases respectively, with 5 bases between them. Germline V gene lookup returns CDR1 GEAIGNYY and CDR2 EKD. CDR3 protein: CACDPLSWDTRQMFF. The CDR3 bases are TGTGCCTGTGACCCCCTCTCCTGGGACACCCGACAGATGTTTTTC.

Details on this clone: Distinct nucleotide sequences in the sample also encode this CDR3. The V gene is TRDV2, the J gene TRDJ3; 10 bases align to TRDD3. Losses at the gene ends were 1 base for V and 0 bases for J; bases not matched to a gene: 2. CDR1 and CDR2 (germline): GEAIGNYY, EKD. The CDR3 extends over 18 amino acids. CDR3 protein: CACDTGGYRSWDTRQMFF. The CDR3 DNA reads TGTGCCTGTGACACTGGGGGATACCGCTCCTGGGACACCCGACAGATGTTTTTC.

The table lists this clone with a few counts. Germline is not matched at one junction end, which may reflect a read error. V gene TRDV2 combines with J gene TRDJ3; weak D call: TRDD3 (5 bases). Germline V gives CDR1 GEAIGNYY, CDR2 EKD. The CDR3 is 17 amino acids. CDR3 DNA sequence: TGTGCCTGTGACACCGTGATGGGGTCCTGGGACACCGGACAGATGTTTTTC. This gives the protein CACDTVMGSWDTGQMFF.

This clone was counted a few times. The genes are TRDV2 and TRDJ3; no definite D call. The length of the CDR3 is 18 residues. The germline V gene encodes CDR1 GEAIGNYY and CDR2 EKD. V gave up 0 bases and J gave up 0 bases, with 11 bases separating them. CDR3: CACDTGEYDSWDTRQMFF. For the CDR3, the DNA is TGTGCCTGTGACACCGGAGAATATGACTCCTGGGACACCCGACAGATGTTTTTC.

This chain links TRDV2 with TRDJ3; TRDD3 agrees at 8 bases. This CDR3 is 20 amino acids long. Germline assignment: CDR1 GEAIGNYY and CDR2 EKD. Trimming cost V 3 bases and J 0 bases; bases outside gene matches: 12. CDR3 bases: TGTGCCTGTGACGGACGTCTTACTGGGGGGAGCTCCTGGGACACCCGACAGATGTTTTTC. Amino acid sequence: CACDGRLTGGSSWDTRQMFF.

This clone showed up just a few times. Just one base apart from a much larger clone, this may be a read error. The chain joins TRDV2 to TRDJ3, with 10 positions matching TRDD3. With V trimmed by 0 bases and J by 0 bases, 13 bases remained unmatched. There are 22 residues in the CDR3. The germline V gene has CDR1 GEAIGNYY and CDR2 EKD. The CDR3 DNA reads as TGTGCCTGTGACACCGGGGGACTGGGGGATGCGTATAGCTCCTGGGACACCCGACAGATGTTTTTC. Translated, it gives CACDTGGLGDAYSSWDTRQMFF.